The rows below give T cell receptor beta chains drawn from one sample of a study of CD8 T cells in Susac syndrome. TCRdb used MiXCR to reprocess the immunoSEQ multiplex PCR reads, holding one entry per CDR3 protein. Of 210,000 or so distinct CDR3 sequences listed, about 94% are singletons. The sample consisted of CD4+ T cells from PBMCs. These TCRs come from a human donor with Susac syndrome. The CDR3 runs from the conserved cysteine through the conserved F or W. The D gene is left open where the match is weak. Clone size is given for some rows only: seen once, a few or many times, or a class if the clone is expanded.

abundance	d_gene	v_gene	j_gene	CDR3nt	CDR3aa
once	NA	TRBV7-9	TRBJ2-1	TGTGCCAGCAGCCCAGGCGACATTAATGAGCAGTTCTTC	CASSPGDINEQFF
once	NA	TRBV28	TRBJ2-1	TGTGCCAGCCTGGTAGCAAATGAGCAGTTCTTC	CASLVANEQFF
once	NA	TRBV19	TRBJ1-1	TGTGCCAGTAGTAGGGGAGGCGCACAGGGAAAGACTGAAGCTTTCTTT	CASSRGGAQGKTEAFF
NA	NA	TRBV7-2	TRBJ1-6	TGTGCCAGCAGCTACCTCCCTTCGGTTAATTCACCCCTCCACTTT	CASSYLPSVNSPLHF
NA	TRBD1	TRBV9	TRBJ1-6	TGTGCCAGCAGCCGAGCCGGGACAGGTGGGCAAGGACCCCTCCACTTT	CASSRAGTGGQGPLHF
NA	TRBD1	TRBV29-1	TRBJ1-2	TGCAGCACCAGACAGGGGGCGGGAATAAGTGGCTACACCTTC	CSTRQGAGISGYTF
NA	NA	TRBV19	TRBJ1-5	TGTGGGACCCGGGACACGGGAGGTCAGCCCCAGCATTTT	CGTRDTGGQPQHF
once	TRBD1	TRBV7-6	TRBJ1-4	TGTGCCAGCAGCATGGGGACAGGGCGGAATGAAAAACTGTTTTTT	CASSMGTGRNEKLFF
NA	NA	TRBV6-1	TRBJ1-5	TGTGCCAGCAGTAAGGACAGACCTGATAGCAATCAGCCCCAGCATTTT	CASSKDRPDSNQPQHF
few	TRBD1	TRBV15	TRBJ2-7	TGTGCCACCAGCCATACTACAAGACGACAGGGACGAAACTACGAGCAGTACTTC	CATSHTTRRQGRNYEQYF
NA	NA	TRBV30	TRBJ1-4	TGTGCCTGGCGACAGAGCGCAGGGGAAAAACTGCTTTTT	CAWRQSAGEKLLF
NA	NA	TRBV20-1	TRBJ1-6	TGCAGTGCTAGAGATCCAGGGATCTATAATTCACCCCTCCACTTT	CSARDPGIYNSPLHF
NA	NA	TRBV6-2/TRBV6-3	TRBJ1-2	TGTGCCAGCAGCCCCGGACGAGGGTTACTCTATGGCTACACCTTC	CASSPGRGLLYGYTF
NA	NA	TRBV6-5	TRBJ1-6	TGTGCCAGCAGTTTCGGACGGGATTCACCCCTCCACTTT	CASSFGRDSPLHF
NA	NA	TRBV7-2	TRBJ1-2	TGTGCCAGCAATCATGGCGGGGTCGGCTATGGCTACACCTTC	CASNHGGVGYGYTF
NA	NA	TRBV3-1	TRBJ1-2	TGTGCCAGCAGCCAAGATCCGCCAGGTTATGGCTACACCTTC	CASSQDPPGYGYTF
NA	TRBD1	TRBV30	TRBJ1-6	TGTGCCTGGCAACCCGGGGACAGGGGACTACTTAATTCACCCCTCCACTTT	CAWQPGDRGLLNSPLHF
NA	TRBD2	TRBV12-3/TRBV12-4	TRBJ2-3	TGTGCCAGCGCCGGACTAGCGGGGGGAGGGAGCACAGATACGCAGTATTTT	CASAGLAGGGSTDTQYF
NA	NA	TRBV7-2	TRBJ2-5	TGTGCCAGCAGCGCCCCCCCATACCCCCAGGGGCAAGAGACCCAGTACTTC	CASSAPPYPQGQETQYF
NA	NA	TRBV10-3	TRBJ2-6	TGTGCCATCAGTGAGCGCACTAGTAGGACCGGGGCCAACGTCCTGACTTTC	CAISERTSRTGANVLTF
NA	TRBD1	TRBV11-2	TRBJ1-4	TGTGCCAGCAGCCCAAACCCAGGGGGCGGTGAAAAACTGTTTTTT	CASSPNPGGGEKLFF
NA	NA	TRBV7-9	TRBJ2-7	TGTGCCAGCAGCCCCCTGGGCGGCAGGGGCCCCCACGAGCAGTACTTC	CASSPLGGRGPHEQYF
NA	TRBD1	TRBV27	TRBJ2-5	TGTGCCAGCAGTTTATCGATAGGACAGGGACAAGAGACCCAGTACTTC	CASSLSIGQGQETQYF
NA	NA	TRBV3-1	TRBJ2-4	TGTGCCAGCAGCCCCCGGGGAAGGGCTGAGGCTTTGAACATTCAGTACTTC	CASSPRGRAEALNIQYF
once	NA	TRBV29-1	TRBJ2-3	TGCAGCGCCCAGGGGGGGCGGTCCAGCACAGATACGCAGTATTTT	CSAQGGRSSTDTQYF
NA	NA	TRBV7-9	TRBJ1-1	TGTGCCAGCAGCCCATCGGAGGGGCCCGCTGTCACTGAAGCTTTCTTT	CASSPSEGPAVTEAFF
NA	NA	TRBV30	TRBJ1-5	TGTGCCTGGAGTGTACAAAGGGGTCAGCCCCAGCATTTT	CAWSVQRGQPQHF
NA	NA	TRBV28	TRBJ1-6	TGTGCCAGCAGTTTACACCTGGACGGGGAGGGTAGTTCACCCCTCCACTTT	CASSLHLDGEGSSPLHF
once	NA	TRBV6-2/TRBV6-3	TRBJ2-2	TGTGCCAGCGCCCTCCTTAATGCTAACACCGGGGAGCTGTTTTTT	CASALLNANTGELFF